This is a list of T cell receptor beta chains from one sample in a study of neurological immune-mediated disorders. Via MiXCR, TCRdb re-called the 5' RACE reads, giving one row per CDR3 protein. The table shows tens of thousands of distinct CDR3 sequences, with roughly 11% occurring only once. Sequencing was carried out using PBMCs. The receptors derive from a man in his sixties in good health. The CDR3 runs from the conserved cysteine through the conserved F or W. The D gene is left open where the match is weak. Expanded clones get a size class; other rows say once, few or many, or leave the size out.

DNA: TGCAGTGCTAGAAACGGGGGCCAAGGCAATGAGCAGTTCTTC
CDR3: CSARNGGQGNEQFF
V: TRBV20-1
size: -
length: 14
J: TRBJ2-1
D: -

DNA: TGTGCCAGCACCGAGCGGGGGAGCTCCTACGAGCAGTACTTC
CDR3: CASTERGSSYEQYF
V: TRBV12-3/TRBV12-4
size: many
length: 14
J: TRBJ2-7
D: TRBD2

DNA: TGTGCCAGCAGCTTAGACGCGTCTAATCAGCCCCAGCATTTT
CDR3: CASSLDASNQPQHF
V: TRBV7-2
size: once
length: 14
J: TRBJ1-5
D: -

DNA: TGTGCCAGCACCTCCGGAGGTCAAGAGACCCAGTACTTC
CDR3: CASTSGGQETQYF
V: TRBV7-2
size: many
length: 13
J: TRBJ2-5
D: -

DNA: TGTGCCTGGAGTAGGACTAGCGGGGCGTACAATGAGCAGTTCTTC
CDR3: CAWSRTSGAYNEQFF
V: TRBV30
size: -
length: 15
J: TRBJ2-1
D: TRBD2

DNA: TGCAGTGCTGTGAAGACTGAATCCTACGAGCAGTACTTC
CDR3: CSAVKTESYEQYF
V: TRBV20-1
size: many
length: 13
J: TRBJ2-7
D: -

DNA: TGCGCCAGCAGCCCCGCCCTAGGGGGGTCACCCCTCCACTTT
CDR3: CASSPALGGSPLHF
V: TRBV5-1
size: many
length: 14
J: TRBJ1-6
D: -

DNA: TGTGCCAGCACCAAAGGGGGGACAGGCCCCTACGAGCAGTACTTC
CDR3: CASTKGGTGPYEQYF
V: TRBV12-3/TRBV12-4
size: many
length: 15
J: TRBJ2-7
D: TRBD1

DNA: TGCGCCAGCAGCTTGGTCCCCAACACAGATACGCAGTATTTT
CDR3: CASSLVPNTDTQYF
V: TRBV5-1
size: many
length: 14
J: TRBJ2-3
D: -

DNA: TGCTCCAGCAGCCCCGGGACAGAGGGGCAGCCCCAGCATTTT
CDR3: CSSSPGTEGQPQHF
V: TRBV5-1
size: -
length: 14
J: TRBJ1-5
D: TRBD1

DNA: TGTGCCAACAGCACCCATCGGGACAAGACCTACAGTGAGCAGTTCTTC
CDR3: CANSTHRDKTYSEQFF
V: TRBV7-3
size: -
length: 16
J: TRBJ2-1
D: -

DNA: TGCGCCAGCAGCTTGTCCGCAGCGAACACCGGGGAGCTGTTTTTT
CDR3: CASSLSAANTGELFF
V: TRBV5-1
size: many
length: 15
J: TRBJ2-2
D: -

DNA: TGTGCCAGCTCATCCTCCCACGAGCAGTACTTC
CDR3: CASSSSHEQYF
V: TRBV18
size: many
length: 11
J: TRBJ2-7
D: -

DNA: TGTGCCAGCAGCTTGACGGCTATGAACACTGAAGCTTTCTTT
CDR3: CASSLTAMNTEAFF
V: TRBV5-5
size: many
length: 14
J: TRBJ1-1
D: -

DNA: TGTGCCAGCAGTCTCGGACAGGATCTTCATGGCTACACCTTC
CDR3: CASSLGQDLHGYTF
V: TRBV28
size: many
length: 14
J: TRBJ1-2
D: TRBD1

DNA: TGCAGTGCCACACCAGGGCAAACGAGGAGCGGCTACACCTTC
CDR3: CSATPGQTRSGYTF
V: TRBV20-1
size: many
length: 14
J: TRBJ1-2
D: -

DNA: TGTGCCACCGCCGGGACTAGCGGACACAATGAGCAGTTCTTC
CDR3: CATAGTSGHNEQFF
V: TRBV10-3
size: many
length: 14
J: TRBJ2-1
D: TRBD2

DNA: TGTGCCAGCAGCCAAGATCCAGGGTCCGCGGAAGCTTTCTTT
CDR3: CASSQDPGSAEAFF
V: TRBV3-1
size: many
length: 14
J: TRBJ1-1
D: -

DNA: TGTGCCAGCAGTGGTACAGCAACTAATGAAAAACTGTTTTTT
CDR3: CASSGTATNEKLFF
V: TRBV28
size: many
length: 14
J: TRBJ1-4
D: -

DNA: TGTGCCAGCAGCTTAGTCGAGGGGGCGGGCTCCTATAATTCACCCCTCCACTTT
CDR3: CASSLVEGAGSYNSPLHF
V: TRBV7-2
size: -
length: 18
J: TRBJ1-6
D: TRBD1

DNA: TGTGCCAGCAGCTTGCCCTCCGGGGGAGACTATGGCTACACCTTC
CDR3: CASSLPSGGDYGYTF
V: TRBV11-2
size: many
length: 15
J: TRBJ1-2
D: -

DNA: TGTGCCAGCAGTTACTCGTACGGGGATGAGCAGTTCTTC
CDR3: CASSYSYGDEQFF
V: TRBV6-5
size: many
length: 13
J: TRBJ2-1
D: -

DNA: TGTGCCAGCAGCGAAAACAGGGTGGGTCAGCCCCAGCATTTT
CDR3: CASSENRVGQPQHF
V: TRBV7-2
size: few
length: 14
J: TRBJ1-5
D: -

DNA: TGTGCCAGCAGCCCCCAGTGGACGGGAAACTATGGCTACACCTTC
CDR3: CASSPQWTGNYGYTF
V: TRBV7-2
size: many
length: 15
J: TRBJ1-2
D: -

DNA: TGCAGTGCTAGCGGGGGGGGTGTCAGTACTAATGGCTACACCTTC
CDR3: CSASGGGVSTNGYTF
V: TRBV20-1
size: many
length: 15
J: TRBJ1-2
D: -

DNA: TGCGCCAGCAGCTCGGTTGACCCTCCCGCACATCTCTACGAGCAGTACTTC
CDR3: CASSSVDPPAHLYEQYF
V: TRBV5-1
size: many
length: 17
J: TRBJ2-7
D: -

DNA: TGCAGTGCCGCCCACATAGCCTCTGGAAACACCATATATTTT
CDR3: CSAAHIASGNTIYF
V: TRBV20-1
size: many
length: 14
J: TRBJ1-3
D: -

DNA: TGCAGTTCCCCCGGTGGCACCTCCTACGAGCGGTACTTC
CDR3: CSSPGGTSYERYF
V: TRBV20-1
size: -
length: 13
J: TRBJ2-7
D: -

DNA: TGTGCCAGCAGCCAAGATTGGGCCCAGACGATTAAGCAGTTCTTC
CDR3: CASSQDWAQTIKQFF
V: TRBV14
size: many
length: 15
J: TRBJ2-1
D: -

DNA: TGTGCCAGCAGTTTTATAGGACAGGCGAGGGAGCAGTACTTC
CDR3: CASSFIGQAREQYF
V: TRBV27
size: many
length: 14
J: TRBJ2-7
D: TRBD1

DNA: TGTGCCAGCAGCTTGGAGACTAGCGGGGCCAATGAGCAGTTCTTC
CDR3: CASSLETSGANEQFF
V: TRBV5-6
size: medium-sized
length: 15
J: TRBJ2-1
D: TRBD2

DNA: TGTGCCAGCAGTTTAACGCCAGGGACGGGTAATCAGCCCCAGCATTTT
CDR3: CASSLTPGTGNQPQHF
V: TRBV27
size: many
length: 16
J: TRBJ1-5
D: -

DNA: TGCAGTGCTAGAGCCGGGGGCGGCGCCTACAATGAGCAGTTCTTC
CDR3: CSARAGGGAYNEQFF
V: TRBV20-1
size: many
length: 15
J: TRBJ2-1
D: -

DNA: TGTGCCAGCAGCTTTACCCATCCTAAGGTGGCCTCCTACGAGCAGTACTTC
CDR3: CASSFTHPKVASYEQYF
V: TRBV7-2
size: many
length: 17
J: TRBJ2-7
D: -

DNA: TGTGCCAGCAGTCGGGGATACGAGCAGTACTTC
CDR3: CASSRGYEQYF
V: TRBV7-9
size: many
length: 11
J: TRBJ2-7
D: -

DNA: TGTGCCAGCAGTACGGGGGGAAACATTCAGTACTTC
CDR3: CASSTGGNIQYF
V: TRBV6-5
size: many
length: 12
J: TRBJ2-4
D: TRBD2

DNA: TGTGCCAGCAGTTCCCCCCGTGTTCGGGGATTCTTC
CDR3: CASSSPRVRGFF
V: TRBV6-2/TRBV6-3
size: -
length: 12
J: TRBJ2-1
D: -

DNA: TGCGCCAGCAGCTTGGAATCCAGGGCCCTATACTTC
CDR3: CASSLESRALYF
V: TRBV5-1
size: many
length: 12
J: TRBJ2-5
D: -

DNA: TGTGCCAGCTCACCACCAAGCCGGGTCTCGCTGAACACTGAAGCTTTCTTT
CDR3: CASSPPSRVSLNTEAFF
V: TRBV18
size: -
length: 17
J: TRBJ1-1
D: -

DNA: TGTGCCAGCAAGACAGGGAGCGGGGCGGTCACAGGTGAGCAGTTCTTC
CDR3: CASKTGSGAVTGEQFF
V: TRBV6-2/TRBV6-3
size: many
length: 16
J: TRBJ2-1
D: -

DNA: TGTGCCAGCAGCGACCTTTGGGGGACAGATAATTCACCCCTCCACTTT
CDR3: CASSDLWGTDNSPLHF
V: TRBV7-9
size: many
length: 16
J: TRBJ1-6
D: TRBD1

DNA: TGTGCCAGCAGCTGGGGGACAGACCTCGAAGCTTTCTTT
CDR3: CASSWGTDLEAFF
V: TRBV5-5
size: -
length: 13
J: TRBJ1-1
D: TRBD1

DNA: TGCAGTGCTAGAGTACCGGGACTCCAAGAGACCCAGTACTTC
CDR3: CSARVPGLQETQYF
V: TRBV20-1
size: many
length: 14
J: TRBJ2-5
D: -

DNA: TGTGCCAGCAGCTTAGATAGTACGGGGGATACGCAGTATTTT
CDR3: CASSLDSTGDTQYF
V: TRBV7-9
size: many
length: 14
J: TRBJ2-3
D: -

DNA: TGCGCCAGCAGCCAAGTGGCCGGCAGCAACTCTGGAAACACCATATATTTT
CDR3: CASSQVAGSNSGNTIYF
V: TRBV4-3
size: many
length: 17
J: TRBJ1-3
D: -

DNA: TGTGCCAGCAGCAATCGACAGGGGGGCGATGAAAAACTGTTTTTT
CDR3: CASSNRQGGDEKLFF
V: TRBV7-2
size: many
length: 15
J: TRBJ1-4
D: TRBD1

DNA: TGCAGCGTTGTTTTTTTGGACCGGGCTTTCTTT
CDR3: CSVVFLDRAFF
V: TRBV29-1
size: many
length: 11
J: TRBJ1-1
D: -

DNA: TGCAGTGCTAGAGATCAGCAGGGGGCGTATACCGGGGAGCTGTTTTTT
CDR3: CSARDQQGAYTGELFF
V: TRBV20-1
size: many
length: 16
J: TRBJ2-2
D: TRBD1

DNA: TGTGCCAGCTCACCACCAGGGGCACAGGGCAGCAATCAGCCCCAGCATTTT
CDR3: CASSPPGAQGSNQPQHF
V: TRBV18
size: few
length: 17
J: TRBJ1-5
D: -

DNA: TGTGCCAGCAGCGCGTCGACAGTGCGGTCGGATGGCTACACCTTC
CDR3: CASSASTVRSDGYTF
V: TRBV7-2
size: many
length: 15
J: TRBJ1-2
D: -